One sample yielded the 2 T cell receptor beta chains listed below, sequenced in a study of shared clonotypes between healthy human individuals. The method was immunoSEQ multiplex PCR; TCRdb's version includes in-frame clones alone and lacks a portion of them. The table records around 500,000 clones, around 85% of them present only once. The specimen sequenced was PBMCs. These receptors came from a woman aged 40 to 55 in good health. Some clones in this sample may be carry-over from other donors' samples.

With respect to this clone: The sample carries other DNA sequences with the same CDR3. This rearrangement joins TRBV10-3 to TRBJ1-5; D gene unclear. The CDR3 totals 12 residues. Germline V gives CDR1 ENHRY, CDR2 SYGVKD. V was trimmed by 4 bases and J by 5 bases, leaving 6 bases between them. In DNA, the CDR3 is TGTGCCATCAGTGGGGTGGATCAGCCCCAGCATTTT. Its translation: CAISGVDQPQHF.

V is TRBV5-1 and J is TRBJ1-1; possibly TRBD1 for D (6 bases). V was trimmed by 0 bases and J by 7 bases, leaving 10 bases between them. Looked up from germline, CDR1 is SGHRS and CDR2 is YFSETQ. This CDR3 is built from 13 residues. The CDR3 is CASSLAQGNEAFF. The CDR3 DNA sequence: TGCGCCAGCAGCTTGGCACAGGGAAATGAAGCTTTCTTT.